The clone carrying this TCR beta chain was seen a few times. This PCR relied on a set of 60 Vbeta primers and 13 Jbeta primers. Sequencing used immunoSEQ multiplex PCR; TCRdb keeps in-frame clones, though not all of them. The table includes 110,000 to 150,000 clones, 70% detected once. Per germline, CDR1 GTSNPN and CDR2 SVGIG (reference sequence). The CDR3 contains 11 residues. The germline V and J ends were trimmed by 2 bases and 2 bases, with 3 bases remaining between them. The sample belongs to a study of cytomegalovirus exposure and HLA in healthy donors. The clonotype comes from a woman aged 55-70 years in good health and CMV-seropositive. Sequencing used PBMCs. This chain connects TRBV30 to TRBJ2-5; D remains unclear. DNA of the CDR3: TGTGCCTGGAGTCATCAAGAGACCCAGTACTTC. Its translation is CAWSHQETQYF.